The 28 T cell receptor beta chains below come from one sample, sequenced in a study of blood T cell repertoires in COVID-19. Produced via immunoSEQ multiplex PCR; TCRdb's table is partial and in-frame only. The sample has 250,000 or so clones; 70% to 90% are singletons. The sample was PBMCs or T cells enriched from blood (not recorded which). All receptors derive from a man aged 35-49 years who had recovered from COVID-19.

This chain connects TRBV5-8 to TRBJ2-7; D is possibly TRBD1 (6 bases). Deletions cut 0 bases from V and 2 bases from J, with 12 bases between. The germline CDR1 and CDR2 sequences are SGHTS and YDEGEE. The CDR3 totals 15 residues. The CDR3 DNA is TGTGCCAGCAGCTTGGAACCCGGACAGCCCTACGAGCAGTACTTC. This sequence encodes CASSLEPGQPYEQYF.

The chain recombines TRBV5-6 with TRBJ1-2; 8 positions agree with TRBD1. CDR3 length equals 17 residues. CDR1 is SGHDT and CDR2 is YYEEEE in the germline V gene. The V segment lost 6 bases and the J segment 0 bases; nucleotides outside the gene matches: 13. The CDR3 is CASIPSGQGLTNYGYTF. The CDR3 nucleotides read TGTGCCAGCATCCCTTCTGGACAGGGACTGACTAACTATGGCTACACCTTC.

This chain links TRBV5-4 with TRBJ2-3; a possible D gene is TRBD2 (5 bases). V lost 0 bases and J 5 bases, leaving 7 bases between the germline ends. Germline CDR1 and CDR2: SGHNT and YYREEE (reference sequence). This CDR3 region has 13 residues. The CDR3 loop reads CASSLEGVDTQYF. CDR3 nucleotides: TGTGCCAGCAGCTTGGAGGGAGTAGATACGCAGTATTTT. The whole variable domain, remainder taken from reference TRBV5-4 and TRBJ2-3, is ETGVTQSPTHLIKTRGQQVTLRCSSQSGHNTVSWYQQALGQGPQFIFQYYREEENGRGNFPPRFSGLQFPNYSSELNVNALELDDSALYLCASSLEGVDTQYFGPGTRLTVL.

This chain connects TRBV7-2 to TRBJ1-5; possible D gene TRBD1, 6 bases. Germline-derived CDR1 and CDR2 are SGHTA and FQGNSA. The V and J ends lost 2 bases and 1 base respectively, with 9 bases between them. CDR3 length: 15 amino acids. Here the CDR3 DNA reads TGTGCCAGCAGCTTACTGGGGGCGAGCAATCAGCCCCAGCATTTT. Its translation is CASSLLGASNQPQHF.

The V gene is TRBV6-2 or TRBV6-3, the J gene TRBJ2-5; D may be TRBD1 (5 bases). The CDR3 is made up of 16 amino acids. With 6 bases removed from V and 2 bases from J, the gap between germline ends came to 19 bases. Germline CDR1 MNHEY, CDR2 SVGEGT. The CDR3 is CASSPHRADRQETQYF. The DNA for the CDR3 is TGTGCCAGCAGCCCTCACAGAGCTGACAGACAAGAGACCCAGTACTTC.

J is TRBJ2-3 and V is TRBV6-5; D uncertain. CDR1 and CDR2 from the germline V gene are MNHEY and SVGAGI. V was shortened by 0 bases and J by 0 bases, with 4 bases between the two germline ends. The CDR3 runs 14 residues. CDR3 amino acids: CASSYSASTDTQYF. The CDR3 DNA reads TGTGCCAGCAGTTACTCGGCTAGCACAGATACGCAGTATTTT.

The genes are TRBV7-2 and TRBJ2-7, with D perhaps matching TRBD2 (5 bases). Germline lookup yields CDR1 SGHTA and CDR2 FQGNSA. CDR3 length: 13 residues. V gave up 4 bases and J gave up 4 bases, with 11 bases separating them. This CDR3 is CASSSGLAYEQYF. DNA of the CDR3: TGTGCCAGCAGCTCCGGACTCGCGTACGAGCAGTACTTC.

This chain uses TRBV7-2 with TRBJ1-2; 8 bases align to TRBD1. The CDR3 sequence is 13 residues long. CDR1 and CDR2 (germline): SGHTA, FQGNSA. The J segment lost 4 bases and the V segment lost 8 bases, leaving 6 bases of the junction unmatched. The CDR3 region has the DNA TGTGCCAGCTACGGACAGGGACGCTATGGCTACACCTTC. This translates into CASYGQGRYGYTF.

V usage is TRBV30 and J usage is TRBJ2-7; 7 nucleotides line up with TRBD2. V gave up 0 bases and J gave up 1 base; unmatched junction bases: 3. CDR3 size: 14 residues. Germline V gene lookup returns CDR1 GTSNPN and CDR2 SVGIG (reference sequence). This chain's CDR3 is CAWSVPGGSYEQYF. The CDR3 DNA reads as TGTGCCTGGAGTGTTCCCGGGGGGTCCTACGAGCAGTACTTC.

This clone came up a few times. The CDR3 DNA is TGTGCCAGCAGCTTAGTTTCCGGAGCGAACACCGGGGAGCTGTTTTTT. Translated, it gives CASSLVSGANTGELFF. The rearrangement links TRBV7-8 to TRBJ2-2; D uncertain. The CDR3 spans 16 residues. Trimming took 1 base from V and 0 from J, leaving 9 bases between them. CDR1 and CDR2 (germline): SGHVS, FQNEAQ.

This chain connects TRBV6-4 to TRBJ1-5; unclear D gene. This CDR3 is 13 amino acids long. The V gene lost 2 bases and the J gene lost 5 bases, with 7 bases spanning the gap. From germline, CDR1 is MRHNA and CDR2 SNTAGT. The CDR3 spells CASSDGGDQPQHF. The DNA of the CDR3 is TGTGCCAGCAGTGACGGCGGAGATCAGCCCCAGCATTTT.

The chain carries TRBV2 and TRBJ2-2; TRBD2 matches 13 bases. The CDR3 totals 14 residues. Germline trimming cut 7 bases from V and 5 bases from J; bases unmatched to any gene: 1. Germline CDR1 is SNHLY and CDR2 is FYNNEI. The CDR3 region has the DNA TGTGCCAGCAAGGGACTAGCGGGAACCGGGGAGCTGTTTTTT. Translated, it gives CASKGLAGTGELFF.

CDR3 nucleotides: TGCGCCAGCAGCTTGGCCTTGACAGAGAATTCACCCCTCCACTTT. It codes for CASSLALTENSPLHF. The rearrangement joins TRBV5-1 to TRBJ1-6; a weak D match, TRBD1 (5 bases). CDR1 and CDR2 (germline): SGHRS, YFSETQ. The CDR3 consists of 15 residues. V was trimmed by 0 bases and J by 7 bases, leaving 11 bases between them.

The chain has TRBV29-1 and TRBJ1-5, with D perhaps matching TRBD1 (6 bases). The CDR3 covers 13 residues. Trimming cost V 4 bases and J 7 bases, with 14 bases left between them. The germline CDR1 and CDR2 sequences are SQVTM and ANQGSEA. DNA of the CDR3: TGCAGCGTTGGGGGGGCGCGGGAGCAGCCCCAGCATTTT. Protein: CSVGGAREQPQHF.

The rearrangement links TRBV4-2 to TRBJ2-7; 9 bases line up with TRBD2. Germline assignment: CDR1 LGHNA and CDR2 YNFKEQ. This CDR3 is 15 amino acids long. J gave up 2 bases and V 1 base, and 3 bases lay outside the gene matches. The CDR3 nucleotides read TGTGCCAGCAGCCAAGGCCTAGCGGGACCCTACGAGCAGTACTTC. Translation gives CASSQGLAGPYEQYF.

This chain links TRBV6-2 or TRBV6-3 with TRBJ1-2; D not certain. CDR3 size: 13 residues. Looked up from germline, CDR1 is MNHEY and CDR2 is SVGEGT. The ends were cut back, 0 bases at V and 8 bases at J, with 10 bases in the middle. CDR3 nucleotides: TGTGCCAGCAGTTACTCGGCCGAGGGAGGCTACACCTTC. As protein: CASSYSAEGGYTF.

The chain carries TRBV4-2 and TRBJ2-5; maybe TRBD1 (6 bases). Trimming removed 4 bases from V and 4 bases from J, with 16 bases in between. Germline V gene sequence: CDR1 LGHNA, CDR2 YNFKEQ. CDR3 length: 15 amino acids. The CDR3 DNA reads TGTGCCAGCAGCCCCTTCGGGACACAGCTAGAGACCCAGTACTTC. Translating gives CASSPFGTQLETQYF.

This rearrangement joins TRBV5-1 to TRBJ1-1, with D possibly matching TRBD1 (6 bases). CDR3 length: 14 amino acids. Germline V gene lookup returns CDR1 SGHRS and CDR2 YFSETQ. Trimming took 2 bases from V and 2 from J, leaving 10 bases between them. CDR3: CASSFQDSNTEAFF. The CDR3 nucleotides are TGCGCCAGCAGCTTTCAGGACAGTAACACTGAAGCTTTCTTT.

V usage is TRBV27 and J usage is TRBJ2-3, with D perhaps matching TRBD2 (5 bases). The CDR3 is made up of 14 amino acids. From germline, CDR1 is MNHEY and CDR2 SMNVEV (reference sequence). V was pared by 6 bases and J by 0 bases, with 10 bases between. The CDR3 loop is CASRTGISTDTQYF. CDR3 DNA sequence: TGTGCCAGCAGGACGGGAATTAGCACAGATACGCAGTATTTT.

This chain uses TRBV27 with TRBJ1-1, with 9 bases matching TRBD1. Unmatched junction bases numbered 6, after V lost 6 bases and J lost 7 bases. The CDR3 totals 13 residues. Germline V gives CDR1 MNHEY, CDR2 SMNVEV (reference sequence). In DNA form, the CDR3 reads TGTGCCAGCAGCCTGGGACAGGGTGGTGAAGCTTTCTTT. It yields the protein CASSLGQGGEAFF.

V usage is TRBV5-1 and J usage is TRBJ1-2; D is possibly TRBD1 (5 bases). The CDR3 covers 13 residues. The V end lost 2 bases, the J end lost 6 bases, and 11 bases lay between the germline ends. Germline values: CDR1 SGHRS, CDR2 YFSETQ. CDR3 in amino acids: CASSLGVRDGYTF. The CDR3 DNA reads as TGCGCCAGCAGCTTAGGGGTACGGGATGGCTACACCTTC.

The chain carries TRBV30 and TRBJ1-2; TRBD1 matches at 7 bases. The CDR3 covers 14 residues. Germline assignment: CDR1 GTSNPN and CDR2 SVGIG (reference sequence). V lost 4 bases to trimming and J lost 3 bases; unmatched junction nucleotides: 8. The CDR3 DNA reads as TGTGCCTGGACCATGGGGACAGCCGACTATGGCTACACCTTC. Translating gives CAWTMGTADYGYTF.

The rearrangement links TRBV9 to TRBJ2-7, with TRBD1 identical over 7 bases. CDR3 length: 15 amino acids. CDR1 is SGDLS and CDR2 is YYNGEE in the germline V gene. V was pared by 4 bases and J by 0 bases, with 7 bases of the junction left unmatched. The CDR3 loop is CASSSRDSSSYEQYF. The CDR3 DNA reads TGTGCCAGCAGCTCTCGGGACAGCAGCTCCTACGAGCAGTACTTC.

This clone was observed a handful of times. The chain has TRBV5-1 and TRBJ1-4; 7 bases map to TRBD1. The CDR3 consists of 15 residues. Germline values: CDR1 SGHRS, CDR2 YFSETQ. Trimming removed 4 bases from V and 3 bases from J; junction bases left unmatched: 6. In nucleotides, the CDR3 is TGCGCCAGCAGCCCCATACAGGGGCCTAATGAAAAACTGTTTTTT. Translation gives CASSPIQGPNEKLFF.

The V gene is TRBV27, the J gene TRBJ2-1; 9 bases fit TRBD2. The CDR3 has 14 residues. With V trimmed by 8 bases and J by 6 bases, 8 bases remained unmatched. CDR1 and CDR2 (germline): MNHEY, SMNVEV (reference sequence). The CDR3 DNA is TGTGCCAGCGGTCCCCCTAGCGGGATCAATGAGCAGTTCTTC. Translating gives CASGPPSGINEQFF.

This clone was seen only once. The chain has TRBV12-3 or TRBV12-4 and TRBJ1-1; D call uncertain. This CDR3 contains 13 residues. V was shortened by 3 bases and J by 9 bases, with 14 bases between the two germline ends. The CDR3 DNA reads TGTGCCAGCAGTTTGAATTTCGGGGAGAAAGCTTTCTTT. Amino acids: CASSLNFGEKAFF.

This chain uses TRBV7-9 with TRBJ2-5; D is ambiguous. Germline CDR1 and CDR2: SEHNR and FQNEAQ (reference sequence). There are 12 residues in the CDR3. V lost 1 base, J lost 4 bases, and 4 bases lay in between. The CDR3 region is CASSLGRETQYF. Written as DNA, the CDR3 is TGTGCCAGCAGCTTAGGGAGAGAGACCCAGTACTTC.

The V and J genes are TRBV18 and TRBJ2-7; 8 bases are shared with TRBD1. CDR1 is KGHSH, CDR2 LQKENI, per germline. The CDR3 length is 14 residues. V was clipped by 3 bases and J by 5 bases; unmatched bases: 6. CDR3 DNA sequence: TGTGCCAGCTCACCGTCCAGGGGGCCCAACGAGCAGTACTTC. Translated: CASSPSRGPNEQYF.